This T cell receptor (beta chain) comes out of a study of regulatory T cells in long-lasting Graves disease. General observations from the study: Patients with persistent disease showed a bias toward TRBV28, TRBJ1-2 and TRBJ2-5. Exclusively peripheral blood, rather than thyroid tissue, was studied.

This clonotype was detected ten times or more. What it binds is unknown. The time point here: newly diagnosed GD, antithyroid drugs for less than 3 months. PBMC-extracted RNA yielded the TCR library. TCR beta libraries were built with iRepertoire HTBI primers and Arm-PCR of CDR3 regions. TCRdb ran MiXCR on the multiplex PCR reads and lists one entry per CDR3 protein. The data contain roughly 400,000 distinct CDR3 sequences, about 15% of them singletons. Trimming removed 1 base at V and 1 base at J, with 11 bases between. The CDR3 spans 15 residues. The same data also went into a second study, on T cells in Graves' hyperthyroidism and ophthalmopathy. As that study records: Stability of Graves' hyperthyroidism was defined as absent ophthalmopathy progression within 18 months. Ophthalmopathy, as predicted by the model, came a median 6.5 months after the prediction.

The sequence was obtained from a woman under 30 with Graves disease. The source material was peripheral blood mononuclear cells (PBMCs), sampled at new diagnosis, from a patient treated with antithyroid drugs. This chain joins TRBV12-3 or TRBV12-4 and TRBJ2-7; tentatively, D is TRBD1 (6 bases). The DNA for the CDR3 is TGTGCCAGCAGTTTAGGACAGGTAATTTCCTACGAGCAGTACTTC. Protein product: CASSLGQVISYEQYF.